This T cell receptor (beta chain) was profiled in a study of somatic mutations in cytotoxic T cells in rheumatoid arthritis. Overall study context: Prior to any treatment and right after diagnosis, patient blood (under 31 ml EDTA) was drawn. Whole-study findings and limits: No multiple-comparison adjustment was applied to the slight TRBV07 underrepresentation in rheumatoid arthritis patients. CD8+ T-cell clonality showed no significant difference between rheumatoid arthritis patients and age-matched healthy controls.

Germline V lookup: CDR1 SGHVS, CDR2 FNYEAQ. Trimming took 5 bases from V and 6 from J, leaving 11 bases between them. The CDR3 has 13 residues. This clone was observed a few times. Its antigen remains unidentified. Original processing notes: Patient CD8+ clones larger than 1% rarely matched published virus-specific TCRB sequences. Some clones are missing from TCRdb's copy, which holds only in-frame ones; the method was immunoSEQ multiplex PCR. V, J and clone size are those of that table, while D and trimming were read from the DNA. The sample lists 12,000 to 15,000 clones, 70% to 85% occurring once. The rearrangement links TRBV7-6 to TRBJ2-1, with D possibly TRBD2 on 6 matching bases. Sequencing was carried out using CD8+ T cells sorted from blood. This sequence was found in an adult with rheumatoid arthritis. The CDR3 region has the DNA TGTGCCAGCAGCCCGGGGGTCGGCAATGAGCAGTTCTTC. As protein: CASSPGVGNEQFF.